Listed below are T cell receptor beta chains from one sample, sequenced in a study of post-analysis software for immune sequencing data. TCRdb re-called the PCR reads through MiXCR, storing one row per CDR3 protein. The data show 500,000 to 600,000 distinct CDR3 sequences, around 44% seen once. Source material: blood. These receptor sequences come from a girl aged 5 to 17 with multiple sclerosis. The CDR3 runs from the conserved cysteine through the conserved F or W. The D gene is left open where the match is weak. Clone size appears in some rows only: once, few, many, or a class for an expanded clone.

V gene	clone size	D gene	J gene	CDR3 DNA	CDR3 protein
TRBV7-2	once	-	TRBJ2-1	TGTGCCAGCAGCGCCGCCGGGACCATAGGCAATGAGCAGTTCTTC	CASSAAGTIGNEQFF
TRBV7-2	-	-	TRBJ2-1	TGTGCCAGCAGCTTACCCGGTCCCAATGAGCAGTTCTTC	CASSLPGPNEQFF
TRBV20-1	-	TRBD2	TRBJ2-3	TGCAGTGTTCGTAGGCGAGTAGCGGGACCGACAGATACGCAGTATTTT	CSVRRRVAGPTDTQYF
TRBV24-1	-	TRBD1	TRBJ2-5	TGTGTCACCAGTGATACGACAGGGGGCGGACGCCAAGAGACCCAGTACTTC	CVTSDTTGGGRQETQYF
TRBV12-3/TRBV12-4	few	TRBD2	TRBJ2-1	TGTGCCAGCAGTCCGGGACTAGCGGCCATATACAATGAGCAGTTCTTC	CASSPGLAAIYNEQFF
TRBV5-1	once	TRBD1	TRBJ2-5	TGCGCCAGCAGCGAACTGACAGGGGGCCGCGAGACCCAGTACTTC	CASSELTGGRETQYF
TRBV4-1	few	-	TRBJ2-1	TGCGCCAGCAGCCAAAACAGGGTGGGCTCCTACAATGAGCAGTTCTTC	CASSQNRVGSYNEQFF
TRBV24-1	-	TRBD1	TRBJ2-3	TGTGCCACCAGTGATGGAATGACAGGGGGCGCCCGGGATACGCAGTATTTT	CATSDGMTGGARDTQYF
TRBV4-1	-	-	TRBJ1-2	TGCGCCAGCAGCCAAGTGGGGACCTATGGCTACACCTTC	CASSQVGTYGYTF
TRBV7-9	-	TRBD1	TRBJ2-1	TGTGCCAGCAGCTTTCCCCCGGGACAGGGAGTGAATGAGCAGTTCTTC	CASSFPPGQGVNEQFF
TRBV4-2	-	TRBD1	TRBJ1-1	TGTGCCAGCAGCCCTCTGGACAGGGGGCTTGGCACTGAAGCTTTCTTT	CASSPLDRGLGTEAFF
TRBV30	-	TRBD1	TRBJ2-5	TGTGCCTGGACTCCGGGATGGGACAGGGACGAGACCCAGTACTTC	CAWTPGWDRDETQYF
TRBV5-1	few	-	TRBJ2-1	TGCGCCAGCAGCCCCGAGGCCGCGTCCAATGAGCAGTTCTTC	CASSPEAASNEQFF
TRBV5-1	-	-	TRBJ2-3	TGCGCCAGCAGCTTGACTGGGGTCTCGGGCACAGATACGCAGTATTTT	CASSLTGVSGTDTQYF
TRBV6-6	few	-	TRBJ2-3	TGTGCCAGCAGTTACCCCGTGGGGGGCGCAGATACGCAGTATTTT	CASSYPVGGADTQYF
TRBV7-8	-	TRBD2	TRBJ2-5	TGTGCCAGCAGCTTAGATCCGGGACTAGCGGAGACCCAGTACTTC	CASSLDPGLAETQYF
TRBV10-3	-	-	TRBJ1-1	TGTGCCATCAGTGAGTATGGGGGGCGAATGAACACTGAAGCTTTCTTT	CAISEYGGRMNTEAFF
TRBV9	-	-	TRBJ1-5	TGTGCCAGCAGCGTAGGGTCAGATAATCAGCCCCAGCATTTT	CASSVGSDNQPQHF
TRBV7-2	-	TRBD2	TRBJ2-5	TGTGCCAGCAGCCAGGGACTAGTATCGGCGATGGGAGAGACCCAGTACTTC	CASSQGLVSAMGETQYF
TRBV25-1	-	-	TRBJ2-7	TGTGCCAGCAGTGAATTAGGGGGGGCGACCTACGAGCAGTACTTC	CASSELGGATYEQYF
TRBV4-2	-	TRBD2	TRBJ2-3	TGTGCCAGCAGCCAAGATTCCCGCGGGGGTACAGATACGCAGTATTTT	CASSQDSRGGTDTQYF
TRBV29-1	-	TRBD1	TRBJ2-3	TGCAGCGTTGGGACAGGGGGGCCAGATACGCAGTATTTT	CSVGTGGPDTQYF
TRBV6-6	few	TRBD1	TRBJ1-2	TGTGCCAGCAGTAAACAGGAGGGGGCTGGCTACACCTTC	CASSKQEGAGYTF
TRBV7-6	few	TRBD1	TRBJ2-7	TGTGCCAGCAGCTTAGATCCAGGGGGCCCATACGAGCAGTACTTC	CASSLDPGGPYEQYF
TRBV7-2	-	TRBD1	TRBJ1-2	TGTGCCAGCAGCTTAAGGGGACAGGGAGATGGCTACACCTTC	CASSLRGQGDGYTF
TRBV6-1	once	TRBD1	TRBJ2-1	TGTGCCAGCAGTGCCCGAGGGACAGGCCCCTACAATGAGCAGTTCTTC	CASSARGTGPYNEQFF
TRBV30	once	-	TRBJ2-1	TGTGCCTGGAGTGGGACGACGTCCACCAGGCAGTTCTTC	CAWSGTTSTRQFF
TRBV12-3/TRBV12-4	-	TRBD2	TRBJ2-3	TGTGCCAGCAGTACTAGTAGCGGGGCGAGAACAGATACGCAGTATTTT	CASSTSSGARTDTQYF
TRBV20-1	-	-	TRBJ2-5	TGCAGTGCTAGCTCTACCCGGGGGAGGTACAATGAGCAGTACTTC	CSASSTRGRYNEQYF
TRBV11-1	many	TRBD2	TRBJ2-1	TGTGCCAGCAGCTCCCTAGCGGGGTGGTACAATGAGCAGTTCTTC	CASSSLAGWYNEQFF
TRBV29-1	few	-	TRBJ2-7	TGCAGCGTTGTGGGGAAAGGAGGGGAGCAGTACTTC	CSVVGKGGEQYF
TRBV7-9	-	TRBD1	TRBJ1-2	TGTGCCGGCAGCTCCGCGGGACAGGGGGATGGCTACACCTTC	CAGSSAGQGDGYTF
TRBV5-1	-	TRBD1	TRBJ1-2	TGCGCCAGTTCAAACCTCAGGGGGCGCATTGGCTACACCTTC	CASSNLRGRIGYTF
TRBV5-1	-	TRBD2	TRBJ2-1	TGCGCCAGCAGCCCCGGGACTAGCGGGGGGACTGGTTACAATGAGCAGTTCTTC	CASSPGTSGGTGYNEQFF
TRBV12-3/TRBV12-4	few	TRBD1	TRBJ1-2	TGTGCCAGCAGAGACGGACAGGGGTATGGCTACACCTTC	CASRDGQGYGYTF
TRBV27	few	-	TRBJ2-1	TGTGCCAGCAAAAGGGGGGCCTTAGGCAATGAGCAGTTCTTC	CASKRGALGNEQFF
TRBV9	-	-	TRBJ2-1	TGTGCCAGCAGCCGACTAGTGGGCAATGAGCAGTTCTTC	CASSRLVGNEQFF
TRBV7-9	few	TRBD2	TRBJ2-3	TGTGCCAGCAGCTACAAGCTAGCGGGAGCCTTCACAGATACGCAGTATTTT	CASSYKLAGAFTDTQYF
TRBV6-1	once	-	TRBJ2-1	TGTGCCAGCAGTGAATCCGCAGGGGAATACAATGAGCAGTTCTTC	CASSESAGEYNEQFF
TRBV27	few	TRBD2	TRBJ2-5	TGTGCCAGCAGTTCCGGGACTACCCTCGGAGAGACCCAGTACTTC	CASSSGTTLGETQYF
TRBV10-3	few	TRBD2	TRBJ2-5	TGTGCCATCACCGCGGGGAGCGGGGGACAAGAGACCCAGTACTTC	CAITAGSGGQETQYF
TRBV5-1	few	TRBD1	TRBJ2-7	TGCGCCAGCAGCATCACCGGGACAGCCTACGAGCAGTACTTC	CASSITGTAYEQYF
TRBV6-5	-	-	TRBJ1-5	TGTGCCAGCACCTCGGTCGTGGCAGGCAATCAGCCCCAGCATTTT	CASTSVVAGNQPQHF
TRBV20-1	-	-	TRBJ1-4	TGCAGTGCTCCCGCAACAGGGCGTAGTGAAAAACTGTTTTTT	CSAPATGRSEKLFF
TRBV12-3/TRBV12-4	few	-	TRBJ1-1	TGTGCCAGCAGGAGGGGGGGGACTGAAGCTTTCTTT	CASRRGGTEAFF
TRBV6-6	-	-	TRBJ1-2	TGTGCCAGCAGTTACGAGGCCAGGGGTGCCTATGGCTACACCTTC	CASSYEARGAYGYTF
TRBV4-1	few	-	TRBJ1-6	TGCGCCAGCAGCCAAGAAGGGAGCTCCTATAATTCACCCCTCCACTTT	CASSQEGSSYNSPLHF
TRBV5-1	-	TRBD2	TRBJ2-5	TGCGCCAGCAGCGGTAGCGGGGGTGAAGAGACCCAGTACTTC	CASSGSGGEETQYF
TRBV12-3/TRBV12-4	-	TRBD2	TRBJ2-5	TGTGCCAGCAGTCTGGGGACTATTGAGCAGTACTTC	CASSLGTIEQYF
TRBV5-1	-	-	TRBJ2-5	TGCGCCAGCAGCTTTGGACAGACCCGGTACCAAGAGACCCAGTACTTC	CASSFGQTRYQETQYF
TRBV20-1	-	-	TRBJ2-5	TGCAGTGCTAGACACAGAATACAAGAGACCCAGTACTTC	CSARHRIQETQYF
TRBV7-2	-	TRBD1	TRBJ2-5	TGTGCCAGCAGCTCGGACAGGTCTGACGCGACCCAGTACTTC	CASSSDRSDATQYF
TRBV7-2	-	-	TRBJ2-7	TGTGCCAGCAGCCCCGGGGCCTCCTACGAGCAGTACTTC	CASSPGASYEQYF
TRBV20-1	-	-	TRBJ2-3	TGCAGTGCAACCGTAGGAGCACAGGCAGGCACAGATACGCAGTATTTT	CSATVGAQAGTDTQYF
TRBV11-3	-	TRBD2	TRBJ2-1	TGTGCCAGCAGCTTCCGACTAGTCGGCGGGGGGGAGCAGTTCTTC	CASSFRLVGGGEQFF
TRBV5-5	few	-	TRBJ1-5	TGTGCCAGCAGCCCCTATTCTAACACTGGCAATCAGCCCCAGCATTTT	CASSPYSNTGNQPQHF
TRBV12-3/TRBV12-4	few	-	TRBJ2-7	TGTGCCAGCAGTTTAGGCGTAGCCTCCTACGAGCAGTACTTC	CASSLGVASYEQYF
TRBV29-1	-	TRBD1	TRBJ2-6	TGCAGCGTTGAAGCTGCGGACAGGGTCCCCTCTGGGGCCAACGTCCTGACTTTC	CSVEAADRVPSGANVLTF
TRBV11-2	-	-	TRBJ1-1	TGTGCCAGCACTCCCGGGACAATTTTCGACATGAACACTGAAGCTTTCTTT	CASTPGTIFDMNTEAFF
TRBV12-3/TRBV12-4	few	-	TRBJ2-3	TGTGCCAGCAGCCCCGGACGGGGTTTGGATACGCAGTATTTT	CASSPGRGLDTQYF